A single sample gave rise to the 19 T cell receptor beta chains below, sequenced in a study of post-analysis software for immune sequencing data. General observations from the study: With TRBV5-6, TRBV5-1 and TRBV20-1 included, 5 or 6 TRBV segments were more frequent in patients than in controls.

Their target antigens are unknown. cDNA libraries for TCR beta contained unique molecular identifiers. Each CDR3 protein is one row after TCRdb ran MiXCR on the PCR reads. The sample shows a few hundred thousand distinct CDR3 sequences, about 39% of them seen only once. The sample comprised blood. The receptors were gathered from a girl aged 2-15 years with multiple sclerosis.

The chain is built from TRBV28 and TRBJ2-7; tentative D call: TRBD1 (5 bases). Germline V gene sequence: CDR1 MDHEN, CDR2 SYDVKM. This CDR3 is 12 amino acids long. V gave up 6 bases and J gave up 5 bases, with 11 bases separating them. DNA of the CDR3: TGTGCCAGCAGCTACCTAGGGGACGAGCAGTACTTC. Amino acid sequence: CASSYLGDEQYF.

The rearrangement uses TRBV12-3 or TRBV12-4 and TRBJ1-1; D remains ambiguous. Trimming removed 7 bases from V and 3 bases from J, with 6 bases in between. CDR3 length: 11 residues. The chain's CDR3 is CASKMHTEAFF. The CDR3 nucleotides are TGTGCCAGCAAGATGCACACTGAAGCTTTCTTT.

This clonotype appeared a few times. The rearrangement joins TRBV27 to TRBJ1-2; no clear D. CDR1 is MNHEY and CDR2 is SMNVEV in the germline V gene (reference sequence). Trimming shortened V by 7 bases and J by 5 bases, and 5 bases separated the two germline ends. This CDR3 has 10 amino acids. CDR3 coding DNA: TGTGCCAGCAAGGGTTATGGCTACACCTTC. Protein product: CASKGYGYTF.

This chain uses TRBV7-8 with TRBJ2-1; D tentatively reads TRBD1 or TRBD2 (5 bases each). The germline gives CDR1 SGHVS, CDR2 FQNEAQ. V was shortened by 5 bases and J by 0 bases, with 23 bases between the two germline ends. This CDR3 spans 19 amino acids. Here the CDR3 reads CASSTSPRLGEGSYNEQFF. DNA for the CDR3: TGTGCCAGCAGCACCTCTCCCCGGCTGGGGGAAGGCTCCTACAATGAGCAGTTCTTC.

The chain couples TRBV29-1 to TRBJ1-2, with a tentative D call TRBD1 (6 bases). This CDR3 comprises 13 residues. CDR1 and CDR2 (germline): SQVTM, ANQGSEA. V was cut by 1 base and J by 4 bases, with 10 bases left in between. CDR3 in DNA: TGCAGCGTTGAAGTAGGGGGGACCTATGGCTACACCTTC. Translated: CSVEVGGTYGYTF.

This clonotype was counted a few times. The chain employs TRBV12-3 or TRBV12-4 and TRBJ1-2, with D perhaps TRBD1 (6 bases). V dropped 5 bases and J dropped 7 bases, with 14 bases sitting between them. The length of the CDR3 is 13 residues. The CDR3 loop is CASSVGHPFGYTF. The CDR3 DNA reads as TGTGCCAGCAGTGTGGGACACCCGTTTGGCTACACCTTC.

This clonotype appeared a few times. The CDR3 DNA reads as TGTGCCAGCAGCTTATCTGGGACGGTCTCTACGCAGTATTTT. This translates into CASSLSGTVSTQYF. The gene calls are TRBV7-2 and TRBJ2-3, with D perhaps being TRBD1 or TRBD2 (5 bases each). Germline loops: CDR1 SGHTA, CDR2 FQGNSA. The germline V and J ends were trimmed by 2 bases and 8 bases, with 14 bases remaining between them. This CDR3 comprises 14 residues.

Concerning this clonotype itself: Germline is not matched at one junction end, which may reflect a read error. CDR3 sequence: CAGSLERTGTYEQYF. CDR3 coding DNA: TGTGCCGGCAGCTTAGAAAGGACAGGTACCTACGAGCAGTACTTC. V is TRBV7-2 and J is TRBJ2-7, with TRBD1 matching over 7 bases. The CDR3 totals 15 residues. Per the germline V gene, CDR1 is SGHTA and CDR2 is FQGNSA.

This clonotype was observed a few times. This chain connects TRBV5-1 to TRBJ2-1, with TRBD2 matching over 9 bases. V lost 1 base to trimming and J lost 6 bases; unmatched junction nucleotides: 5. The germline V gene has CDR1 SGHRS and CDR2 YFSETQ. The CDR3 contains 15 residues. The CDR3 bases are TGCGCCAGCAGCTTGAGACTAGCGGCCAGCAATGAGCAGTTCTTC. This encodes CASSLRLAASNEQFF.

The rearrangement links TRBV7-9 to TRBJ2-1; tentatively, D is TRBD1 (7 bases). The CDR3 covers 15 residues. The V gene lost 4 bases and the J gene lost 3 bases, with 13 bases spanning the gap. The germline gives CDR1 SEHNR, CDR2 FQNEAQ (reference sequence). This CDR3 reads CASSWRGQDYNEQFF. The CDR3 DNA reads TGTGCCAGCAGCTGGAGGGGGCAGGACTACAATGAGCAGTTCTTC.

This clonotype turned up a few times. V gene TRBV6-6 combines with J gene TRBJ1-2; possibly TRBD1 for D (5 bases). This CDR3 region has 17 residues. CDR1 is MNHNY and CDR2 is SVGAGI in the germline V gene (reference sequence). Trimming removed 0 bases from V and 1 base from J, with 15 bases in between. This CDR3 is CASSYSPPWGDNYGYTF. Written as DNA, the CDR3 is TGTGCCAGCAGTTACTCACCCCCTTGGGGGGATAACTATGGCTACACCTTC.

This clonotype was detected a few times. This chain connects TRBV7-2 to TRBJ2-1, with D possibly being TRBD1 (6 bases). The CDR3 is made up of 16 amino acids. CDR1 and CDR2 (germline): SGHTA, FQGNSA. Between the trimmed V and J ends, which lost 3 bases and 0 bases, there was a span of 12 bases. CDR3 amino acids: CASSLGADSSYNEQFF. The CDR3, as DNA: TGTGCCAGCAGCTTGGGAGCGGACAGCTCCTACAATGAGCAGTTCTTC. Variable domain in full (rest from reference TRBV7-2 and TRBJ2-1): GAGVSQSPSNKVTEKGKDVELRCDPISGHTALYWYRQSLGQGLEFLIYFQGNSAPDKSGLPSDRFSAERTGGSVSTLTIQRTQQEDSAVYLCASSLGADSSYNEQFFGPGTRLTVL.

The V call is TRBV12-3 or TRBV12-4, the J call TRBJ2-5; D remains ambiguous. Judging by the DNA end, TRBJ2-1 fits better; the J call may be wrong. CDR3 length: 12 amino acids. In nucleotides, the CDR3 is TGTGCCAGCAGGAGTGCCCAAGAGACCCAGTTCTTC. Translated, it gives CASRSAQETQFF.

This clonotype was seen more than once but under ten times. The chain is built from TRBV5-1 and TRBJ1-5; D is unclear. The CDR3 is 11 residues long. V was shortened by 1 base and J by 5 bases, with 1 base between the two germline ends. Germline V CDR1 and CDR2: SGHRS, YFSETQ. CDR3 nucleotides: TGCGCCAGCAGCTTGTATCAGCCCCAGCATTTT. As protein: CASSLYQPQHF.

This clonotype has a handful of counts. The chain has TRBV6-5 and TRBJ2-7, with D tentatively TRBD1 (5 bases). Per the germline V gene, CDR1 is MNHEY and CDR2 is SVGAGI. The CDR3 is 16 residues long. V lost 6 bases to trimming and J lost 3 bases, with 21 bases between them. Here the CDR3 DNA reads TGTGCCAGCAGGACGGGTTGGGGCACCGGTGGCTACGAGCAGTACTTC. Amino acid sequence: CASRTGWGTGGYEQYF.

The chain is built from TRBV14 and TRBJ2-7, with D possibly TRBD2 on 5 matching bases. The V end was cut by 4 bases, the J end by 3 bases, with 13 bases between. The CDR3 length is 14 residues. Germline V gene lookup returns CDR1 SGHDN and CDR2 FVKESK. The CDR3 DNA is TGTGCCAGCAGCCTCCAGGACTCTAACTACGAGCAGTACTTC. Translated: CASSLQDSNYEQYF.

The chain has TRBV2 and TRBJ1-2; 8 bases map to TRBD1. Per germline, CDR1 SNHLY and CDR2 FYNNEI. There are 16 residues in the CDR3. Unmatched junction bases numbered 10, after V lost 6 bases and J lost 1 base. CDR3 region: CASRPVRDRRNYGYTF. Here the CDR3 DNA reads TGTGCCAGCAGGCCTGTCCGGGACAGGCGTAACTATGGCTACACCTTC. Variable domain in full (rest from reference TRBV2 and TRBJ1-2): EPEVTQTPSHQVTQMGQEVILRCVPISNHLYFYWYRQILGQKVEFLVSFYNNEISEKSEIFDDQFSVERPDGSNFTLKIRSTKLEDSAMYFCASRPVRDRRNYGYTFGSGTRLTVV.

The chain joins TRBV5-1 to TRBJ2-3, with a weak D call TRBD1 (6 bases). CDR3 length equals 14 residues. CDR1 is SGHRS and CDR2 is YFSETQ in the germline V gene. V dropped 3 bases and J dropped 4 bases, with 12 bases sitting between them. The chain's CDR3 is CASSSGQSSDTQYF. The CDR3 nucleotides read TGCGCCAGCAGCTCAGGACAGAGTTCAGATACGCAGTATTTT.

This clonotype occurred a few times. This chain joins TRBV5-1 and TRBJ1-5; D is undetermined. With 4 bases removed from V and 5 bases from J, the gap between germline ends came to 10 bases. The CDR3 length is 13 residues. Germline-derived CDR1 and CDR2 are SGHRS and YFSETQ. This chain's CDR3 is CASSEDGYQPQHF. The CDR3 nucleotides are TGCGCCAGCAGCGAAGACGGCTATCAGCCCCAGCATTTT.